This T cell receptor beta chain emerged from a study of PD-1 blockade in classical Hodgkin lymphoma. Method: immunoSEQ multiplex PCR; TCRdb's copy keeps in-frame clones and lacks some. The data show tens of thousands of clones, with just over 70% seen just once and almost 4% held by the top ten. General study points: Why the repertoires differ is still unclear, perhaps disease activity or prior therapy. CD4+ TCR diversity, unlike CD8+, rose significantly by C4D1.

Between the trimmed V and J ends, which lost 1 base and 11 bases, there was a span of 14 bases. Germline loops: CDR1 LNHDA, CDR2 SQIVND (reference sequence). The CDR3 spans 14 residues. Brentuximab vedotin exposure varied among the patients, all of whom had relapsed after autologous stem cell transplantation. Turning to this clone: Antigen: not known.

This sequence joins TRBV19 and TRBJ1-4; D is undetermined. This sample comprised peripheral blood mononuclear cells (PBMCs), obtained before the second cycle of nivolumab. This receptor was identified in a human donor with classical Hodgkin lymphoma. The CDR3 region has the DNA TGTGCCAGTAGTATAGTCCGGACGGCCGGGAAACTGTTTTTT. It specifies CASSIVRTAGKLFF.